Sequencing of this T cell receptor (beta chain) was carried out in a study of blood T cells in healthy people across ages. Study findings and constraints: Naive T cell percentage by flow cytometry tracked strongly with beta diversity. Naive CD4+ cells and diversity were both higher in long-lived donors than in aged donors. The diversity estimates, figures obtained from one million T cells, were considered underestimates.

V trimming: 4 bases; J trimming: 11 bases; junction bases outside the gene matches: 15. Germline CDR1 is SGHKS and CDR2 is YYEKEE (reference sequence). CDR3 length equals 15 residues. A note on this clonotype: Its target is unknown.

Extraction yielded at least 6 micrograms of total RNA per sample. PCR was performed a second time for about 6 to 12 cycles using a sample-barcoded 5' primer and a J-beta primer mix. TCRdb redid the calling of the 5' RACE reads with MiXCR, one entry per CDR3 protein. The top ten hold 25% to 35% of the sample, which has about 290,000 distinct CDR3 sequences, around 30% seen once. The TCR sequence derives from a woman in her seventies in good health. V and J are TRBV5-5 and TRBJ2-5; 9 nucleotides align to TRBD1. The sequenced sample was blood. The CDR3 nucleotides are TGTGCCAGCAGCGGTGTAGGACAGGGGCAGGTTGAGCAGTACTTC. As protein: CASSGVGQGQVEQYF.